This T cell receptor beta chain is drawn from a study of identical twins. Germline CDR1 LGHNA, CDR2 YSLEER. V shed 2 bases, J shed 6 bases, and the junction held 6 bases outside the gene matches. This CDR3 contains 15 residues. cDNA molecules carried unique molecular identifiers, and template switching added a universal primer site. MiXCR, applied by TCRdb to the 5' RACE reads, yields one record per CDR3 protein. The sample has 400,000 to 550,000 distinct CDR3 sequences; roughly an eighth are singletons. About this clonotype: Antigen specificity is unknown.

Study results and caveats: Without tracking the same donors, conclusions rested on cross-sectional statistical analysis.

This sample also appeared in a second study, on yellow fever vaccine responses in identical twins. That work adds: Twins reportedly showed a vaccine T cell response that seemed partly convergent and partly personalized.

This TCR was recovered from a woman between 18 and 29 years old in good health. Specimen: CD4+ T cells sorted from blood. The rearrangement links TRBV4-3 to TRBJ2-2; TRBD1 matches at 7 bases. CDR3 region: CASSQYRQGSGELFF. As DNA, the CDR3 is TGCGCCAGCAGCCAATACAGACAGGGTTCCGGGGAGCTGTTTTTT.